This TCR beta chain was observed in a study of neurological immune-mediated disorders. TCRdb itself ran the 5' RACE reads through MiXCR, one entry per CDR3 protein. The sample has over 65,000 distinct CDR3 sequences; 2.5% to 3% are singletons. Study-level points and caveats: Association with the multiple sclerosis repertoire cluster was not found for any clinical or MRI feature.

This clonotype was recorded many times. Its specificity is unknown. This CDR3 region has 14 residues. V was trimmed by 3 bases and J by 3 bases, leaving 11 bases between them. Germline CDR1 reads SGHTA; CDR2 reads FQGNSA. This sequence was found in a woman aged 30 to 39 with multiple sclerosis. Sequenced input: PBMCs. The J gene is TRBJ1-1, the V gene TRBV7-2; maybe TRBD1 (5 bases). This CDR3 reads CASSFSGRDTEAFF. DNA for the CDR3: TGTGCCAGCAGCTTTTCCGGCAGGGACACTGAAGCTTTCTTT.